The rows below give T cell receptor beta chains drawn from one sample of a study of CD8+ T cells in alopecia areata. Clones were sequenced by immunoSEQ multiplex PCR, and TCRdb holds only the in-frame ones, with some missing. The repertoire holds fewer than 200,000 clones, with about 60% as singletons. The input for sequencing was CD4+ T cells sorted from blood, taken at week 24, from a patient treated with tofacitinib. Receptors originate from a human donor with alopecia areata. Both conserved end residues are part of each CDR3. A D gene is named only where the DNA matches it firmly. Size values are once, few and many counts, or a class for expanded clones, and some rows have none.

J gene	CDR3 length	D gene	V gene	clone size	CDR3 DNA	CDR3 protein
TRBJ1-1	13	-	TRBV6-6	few	TGTGCCAGCAATGCGGGTGTGAACACTGAAGCTTTCTTT	CASNAGVNTEAFF
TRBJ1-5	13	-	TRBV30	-	TGTGCCTGGAGTGTACTCAGCAATCAGCCCCAGCATTTT	CAWSVLSNQPQHF
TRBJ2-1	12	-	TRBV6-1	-	TGTGCCAGCGGGGGGAACTACAATGAGCAGTTCTTC	CASGGNYNEQFF
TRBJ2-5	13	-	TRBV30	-	TGTGCCTGGAGTGGGTATTTCCAAGAGACCCAGTACTTC	CAWSGYFQETQYF
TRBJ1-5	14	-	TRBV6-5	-	TGTGCCAGCAGAACCGGGACGGGGAATCAGCCCCAGCATTTT	CASRTGTGNQPQHF
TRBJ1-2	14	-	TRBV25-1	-	TGTGCCAGCAGTGAGGTCGGGCCAAAGGGAGGCTACACCTTC	CASSEVGPKGGYTF
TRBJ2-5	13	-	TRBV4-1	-	TGCGCCAGTAAAGGGGCAGACAAAGAGACCCAGTACTTC	CASKGADKETQYF
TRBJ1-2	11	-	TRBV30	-	TGTGCCCTAAGAAGTGTGAGTGACTACACCTTC	CALRSVSDYTF
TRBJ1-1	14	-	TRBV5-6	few	TGTGCCAGCAGCTTGGGGGACCCAGGTTTCGGAGCTTTCTTT	CASSLGDPGFGAFF
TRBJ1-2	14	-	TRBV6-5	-	TGTGCCAGCACCACCCCTACTCCTAACTATGGCTACACCTTC	CASTTPTPNYGYTF
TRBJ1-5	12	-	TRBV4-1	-	TGCGCCAGCAGCCAGGGTAATCAGCCCCAGCATTTT	CASSQGNQPQHF
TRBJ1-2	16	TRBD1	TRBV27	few	TGTGCCAGCACCTCCCCCTCGGGGGGACAGGTGGGTGGCTACACCTTC	CASTSPSGGQVGGYTF
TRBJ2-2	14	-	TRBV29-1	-	TGCAGCGTTGTTGAGGGGATGGGGACCGGGGAGCTGTTTTTT	CSVVEGMGTGELFF
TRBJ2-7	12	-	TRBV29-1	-	TGCAGCGGCAGATCTCACTCCTACGAGCAGTACTTC	CSGRSHSYEQYF
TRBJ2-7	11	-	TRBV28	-	TGTGCCAGCAGTTTATACTACGAGCAGTACTTC	CASSLYYEQYF
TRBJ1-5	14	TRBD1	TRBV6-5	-	TGTGCCAGCAGGAAGGACAGGTTCAATCAGCCCCAGCATTTT	CASRKDRFNQPQHF
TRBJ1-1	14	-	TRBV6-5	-	TGTGCCAGCAGGCCCGGGGCCGTTGGCACTGAAGCTTTCTTT	CASRPGAVGTEAFF
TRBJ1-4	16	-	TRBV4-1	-	TGCGCCAGCAGCCAAGCGACATGGGACTCTAGCGAAAAACTGTTTTTT	CASSQATWDSSEKLFF
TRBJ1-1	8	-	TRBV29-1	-	TGCAGCGTGGCCGAAGCTTTCTTT	CSVAEAFF
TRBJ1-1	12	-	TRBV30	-	TGTGCCCGAACCAGGGTGACCACTGAAGCTTTCTTT	CARTRVTTEAFF
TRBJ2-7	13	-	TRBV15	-	TGTGCCACCAGCAGAGATAGGCAGTACGAGCAGTACTTC	CATSRDRQYEQYF
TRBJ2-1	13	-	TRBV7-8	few	TGTGCCAGCAGCTTAGGGCCGAGGAATGAGCAGTTCTTC	CASSLGPRNEQFF
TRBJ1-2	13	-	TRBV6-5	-	TGTGCCAGCAGTTACAGCCGGACCTATGGCTACACCTTC	CASSYSRTYGYTF
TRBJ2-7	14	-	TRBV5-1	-	TGCGCCAGCAGCTTGGGAGACAGATCCTACGAGCAGTACTTC	CASSLGDRSYEQYF
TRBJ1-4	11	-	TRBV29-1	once	TGCAGCGTTGGCAGGAATGAAAAACTGTTTTTT	CSVGRNEKLFF
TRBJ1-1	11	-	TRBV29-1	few	TGCAGCGTTGCTACTCACACTGAAGCTTTCTTT	CSVATHTEAFF